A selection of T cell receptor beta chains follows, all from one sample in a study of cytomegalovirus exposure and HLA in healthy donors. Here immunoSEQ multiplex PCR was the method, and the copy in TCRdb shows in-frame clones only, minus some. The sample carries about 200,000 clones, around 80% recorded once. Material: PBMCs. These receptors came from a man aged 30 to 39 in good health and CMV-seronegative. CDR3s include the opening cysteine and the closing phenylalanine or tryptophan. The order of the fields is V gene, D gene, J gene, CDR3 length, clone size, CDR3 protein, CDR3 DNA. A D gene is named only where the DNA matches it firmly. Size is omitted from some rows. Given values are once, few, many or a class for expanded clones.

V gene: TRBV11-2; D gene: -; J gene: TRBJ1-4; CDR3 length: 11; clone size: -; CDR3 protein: CASSAEGGLFF; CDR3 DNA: TGTGCCAGCAGCGCGGAGGGAGGACTGTTTTTT
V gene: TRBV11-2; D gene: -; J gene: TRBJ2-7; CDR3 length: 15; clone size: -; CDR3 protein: CASSLDVLGGYEQYF; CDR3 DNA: TGTGCCAGCAGCTTAGACGTTCTTGGCGGCTACGAGCAGTACTTC
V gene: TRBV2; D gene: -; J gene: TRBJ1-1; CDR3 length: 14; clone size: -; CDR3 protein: CASSWASGNTEAFF; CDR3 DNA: TGTGCCAGCAGTTGGGCGTCAGGGAACACTGAAGCTTTCTTT
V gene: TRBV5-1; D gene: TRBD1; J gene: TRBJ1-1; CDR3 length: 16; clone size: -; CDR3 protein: CASSGGTGGVDTEAFF; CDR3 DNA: TGCGCCAGCAGCGGCGGGACAGGGGGCGTAGACACTGAAGCTTTCTTT
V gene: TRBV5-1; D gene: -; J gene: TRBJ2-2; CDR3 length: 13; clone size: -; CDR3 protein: CASSSSGTGELFF; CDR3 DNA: -
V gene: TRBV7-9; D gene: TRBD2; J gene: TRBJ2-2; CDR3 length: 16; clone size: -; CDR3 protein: CASNLAGGQDTGELFF; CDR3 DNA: TGTGCCAGCAACCTAGCGGGGGGGCAGGACACCGGGGAGCTGTTTTTT
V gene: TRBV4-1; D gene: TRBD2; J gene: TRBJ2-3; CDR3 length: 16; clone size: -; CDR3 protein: CASSQLAGGLKDTQYF; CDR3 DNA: TGCGCCAGCAGCCAACTAGCGGGGGGGCTTAAAGATACGCAGTATTTT
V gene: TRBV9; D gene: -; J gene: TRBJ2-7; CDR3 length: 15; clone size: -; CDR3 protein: CASSVGLLASYEQYF; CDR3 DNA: TGTGCCAGCAGCGTAGGGTTGTTAGCCTCCTACGAGCAGTACTTC
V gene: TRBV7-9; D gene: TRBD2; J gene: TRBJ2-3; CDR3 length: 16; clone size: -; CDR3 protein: CASSVGTSGEVDTQYF; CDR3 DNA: TGTGCCAGCAGCGTCGGGACTAGCGGGGAGGTGGATACGCAGTATTTT
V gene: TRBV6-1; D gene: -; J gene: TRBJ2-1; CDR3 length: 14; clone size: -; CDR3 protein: CASRTRLQYNEQFF; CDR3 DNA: TGTGCCAGCAGAACACGACTACAATACAATGAGCAGTTCTTC
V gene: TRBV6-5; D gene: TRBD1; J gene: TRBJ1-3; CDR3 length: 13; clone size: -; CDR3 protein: CASSRTGGNTIYF; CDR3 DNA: TGTGCCAGCAGTCGGACAGGCGGAAACACCATATATTTT
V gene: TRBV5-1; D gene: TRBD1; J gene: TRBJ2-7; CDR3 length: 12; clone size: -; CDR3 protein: CASSPDRYEQYF; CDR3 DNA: TGCGCCAGCAGCCCGGACAGGTACGAGCAGTACTTC
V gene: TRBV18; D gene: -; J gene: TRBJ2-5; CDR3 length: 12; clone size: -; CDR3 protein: CASSPEAGTQYF; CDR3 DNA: TGTGCCAGCTCACCAGAGGCGGGGACCCAGTACTTC
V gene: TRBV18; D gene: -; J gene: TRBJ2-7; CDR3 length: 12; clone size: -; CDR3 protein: CASSPTAYEQYF; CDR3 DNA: TGTGCCAGCTCACCGACAGCTTACGAGCAGTACTTC
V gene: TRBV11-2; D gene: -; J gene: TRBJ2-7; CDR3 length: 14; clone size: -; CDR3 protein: CASSFGVQGYEQYF; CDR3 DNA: TGTGCCAGCAGCTTCGGGGTACAGGGTTACGAGCAGTACTTC
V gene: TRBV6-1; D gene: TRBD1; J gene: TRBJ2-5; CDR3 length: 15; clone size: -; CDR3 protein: CASSERDRGRETQYF; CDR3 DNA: TGTGCCAGCAGTGAACGGGACAGGGGGCGGGAGACCCAGTACTTC
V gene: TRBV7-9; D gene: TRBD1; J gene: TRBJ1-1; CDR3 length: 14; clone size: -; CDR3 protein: CASSFRTGNTEAFF; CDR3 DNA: TGTGCCAGCAGCTTCCGGACAGGGAACACTGAAGCTTTCTTT
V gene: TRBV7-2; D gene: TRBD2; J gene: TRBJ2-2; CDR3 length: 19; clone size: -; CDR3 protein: CASSDPGLAGGANTGELFF; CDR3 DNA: TGTGCCAGCAGCGACCCGGGACTAGCGGGGGGGGCGAACACCGGGGAGCTGTTTTTT
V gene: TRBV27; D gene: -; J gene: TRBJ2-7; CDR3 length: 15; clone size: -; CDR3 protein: CASRPTQEGSYEQYF; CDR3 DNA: TGTGCCAGCAGACCCACCCAGGAGGGTTCCTACGAGCAGTACTTC
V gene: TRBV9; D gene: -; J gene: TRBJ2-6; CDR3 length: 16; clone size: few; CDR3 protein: CASSVGAASGASVLTF; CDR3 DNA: TGTGCCAGCAGCGTAGGGGCAGCATCTGGGGCCAGCGTCCTGACTTTC
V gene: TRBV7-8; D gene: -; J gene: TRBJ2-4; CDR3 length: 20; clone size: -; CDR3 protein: CASSLVIRDNSFLAKNIQYF; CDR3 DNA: TGTGCCAGCAGCTTAGTAATCCGGGATAACTCATTCCTAGCCAAAAACATTCAGTACTTC
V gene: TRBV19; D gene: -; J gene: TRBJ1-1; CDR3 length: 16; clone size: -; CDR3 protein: CASTFLYGEGDTEAFF; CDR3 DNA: TGTGCCAGTACTTTTTTATATGGGGAAGGGGACACTGAAGCTTTCTTT
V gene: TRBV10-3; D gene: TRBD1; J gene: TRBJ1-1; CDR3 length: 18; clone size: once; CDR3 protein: CAISEHTGTGALGLEAFF; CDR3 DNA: TGTGCCATCAGTGAGCACACCGGGACAGGGGCGCTGGGTCTTGAAGCTTTCTTT
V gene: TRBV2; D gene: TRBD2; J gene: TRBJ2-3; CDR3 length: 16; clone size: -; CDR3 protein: CASSDLGLADTDTQYF; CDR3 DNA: TGTGCCAGCAGTGATCTGGGGCTAGCGGACACAGATACGCAGTATTTT
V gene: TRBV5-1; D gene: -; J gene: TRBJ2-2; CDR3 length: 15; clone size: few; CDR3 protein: CASSPTNSNTGELFF; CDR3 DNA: TGCGCCAGCAGCCCGACTAACTCGAACACCGGGGAGCTGTTTTTT
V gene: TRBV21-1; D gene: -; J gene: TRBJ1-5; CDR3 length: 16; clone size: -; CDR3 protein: CASSKLRTGYNQPQHF; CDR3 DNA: TGTGCCAGCAGCAAACTACGGACAGGCTACAATCAGCCCCAGCATTTT
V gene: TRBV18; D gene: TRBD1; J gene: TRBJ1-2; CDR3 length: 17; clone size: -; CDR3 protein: CASSPSGQGAPNYGYTF; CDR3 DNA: TGTGCCAGCTCACCATCGGGACAGGGGGCGCCCAACTATGGCTACACCTTC
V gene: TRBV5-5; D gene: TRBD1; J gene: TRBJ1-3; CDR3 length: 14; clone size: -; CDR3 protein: CASSFGQGRNTIYF; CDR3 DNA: TGTGCCAGCAGCTTTGGACAGGGGAGAAACACCATATATTTT
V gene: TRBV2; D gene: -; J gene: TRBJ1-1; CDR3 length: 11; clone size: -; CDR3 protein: CASRRTGGAFF; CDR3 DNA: TGTGCCAGCAGACGAACAGGTGGAGCTTTCTTT
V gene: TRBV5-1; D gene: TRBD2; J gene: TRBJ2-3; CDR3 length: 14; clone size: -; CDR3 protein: CASSLETSGGALGF; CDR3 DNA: TGCGCCAGCAGCTTGGAGACTAGCGGGGGGGCCCTTGGTTTT
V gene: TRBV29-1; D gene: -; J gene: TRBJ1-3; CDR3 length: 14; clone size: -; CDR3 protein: CSVEDIGAGNTIYF; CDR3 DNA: TGCAGCGTTGAGGACATAGGGGCTGGAAACACCATATATTTT
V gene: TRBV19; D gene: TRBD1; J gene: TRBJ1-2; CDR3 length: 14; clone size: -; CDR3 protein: CASIGTVHRYGYTF; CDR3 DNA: TGTGCCAGTATTGGGACAGTTCACCGCTATGGCTACACCTTC
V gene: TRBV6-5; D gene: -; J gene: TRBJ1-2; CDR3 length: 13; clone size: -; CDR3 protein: CASAITVAYGYTF; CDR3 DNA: TGTGCCAGCGCTATTACGGTTGCCTATGGCTACACCTTC
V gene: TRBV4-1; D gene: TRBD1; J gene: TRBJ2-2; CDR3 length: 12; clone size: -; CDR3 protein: CASSQGTGVLLF; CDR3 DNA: TGCGCCAGCAGCCAAGGGACAGGGGTCTTACTTTTT
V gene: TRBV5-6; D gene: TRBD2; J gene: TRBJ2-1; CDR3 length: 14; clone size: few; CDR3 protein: CASSPGLAWDEQFF; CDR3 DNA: TGTGCCAGCAGCCCGGGACTAGCCTGGGATGAGCAGTTCTTC
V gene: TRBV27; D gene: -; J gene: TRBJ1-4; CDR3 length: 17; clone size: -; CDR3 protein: CASRGMIGLPGGEKLFF; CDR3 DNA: TGTGCCAGCAGGGGCATGATCGGACTCCCGGGAGGTGAAAAACTGTTTTTT
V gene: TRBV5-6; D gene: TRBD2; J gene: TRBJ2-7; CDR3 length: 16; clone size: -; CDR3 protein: CASSLAIRGGGYEQYF; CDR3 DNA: TGTGCCAGCAGCTTGGCAATACGAGGCGGGGGTTACGAGCAGTACTTC
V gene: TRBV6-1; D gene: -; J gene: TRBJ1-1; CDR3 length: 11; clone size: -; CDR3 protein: CASSAGTEAFF; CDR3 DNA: TGTGCCAGCAGTGCCGGGACTGAAGCTTTCTTT
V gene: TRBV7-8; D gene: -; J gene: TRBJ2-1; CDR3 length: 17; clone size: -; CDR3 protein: CASSLQSRDSSYNEQFF; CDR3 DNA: TGTGCCAGCAGCTTACAGAGCCGGGATTCCTCCTACAATGAGCAGTTCTTC
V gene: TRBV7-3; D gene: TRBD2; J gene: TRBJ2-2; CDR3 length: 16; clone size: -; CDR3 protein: CASSLMGGGNTGELFF; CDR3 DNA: TGTGCCAGCAGCTTAATGGGCGGGGGGAACACCGGGGAGCTGTTTTTT
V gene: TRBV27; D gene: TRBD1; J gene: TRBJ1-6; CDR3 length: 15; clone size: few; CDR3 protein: CASSLRTGANSPLHF; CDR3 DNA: TGTGCCAGCAGTTTACGGACAGGGGCTAATTCACCCCTCCACTTT